The source of this T cell receptor (beta chain) is a study of response to subunit inactivated influenza vaccine. Study-wide points: Authors suggested few new T cells are recruited by each seasonal influenza vaccination.

One entry per CDR3 protein results from TCRdb running MiXCR on the RT-PCR reads. Of about 650,000 distinct CDR3 sequences listed, 12% to 15% are singletons. This clonotype was found many times. Its antigen remains unidentified. This TCR was sampled from a man aged 45 to 65 who received an inactivated influenza vaccine. The input for sequencing was PBMCs from blood, taken 14 to 15 days before vaccination.

DNA for the CDR3: TGTGCCAGCAGACGACTAGCGGGAGGTCGGAACACCGGGGAGCTGTTTTTT. Residues: CASRRLAGGRNTGELFF. The chain carries TRBV5-6 and TRBJ2-2, with 13 bases identical to TRBD2. The length of the CDR3 is 17 residues. Looked up from germline, CDR1 is SGHDT and CDR2 is YYEEEE. Trimming at V came to 5 bases and at J to 1 base, leaving 5 bases not matched to a gene.